This note documents a single T cell receptor (beta chain) sequence. This entry belongs to a study of cytotoxic CD8 clonotypes in ibrutinib-treated CLL. Method: immunoSEQ multiplex PCR; TCRdb's copy keeps in-frame clones and lacks some. The table has about 130,000 clones, 70% to 90% seen once. The CDR3 is 15 amino acids. The V end lost 4 bases, the J end lost 4 bases, and 15 bases lay between the germline ends. Per the germline V gene, CDR1 is SGHRS and CDR2 is YFSETQ. Sequencing used PBMCs, obtained after 24 months of ibrutinib treatment. This TCR came from a human donor with chronic lymphocytic leukemia. The rearrangement uses TRBV5-1 and TRBJ1-3; D might be TRBD1 (6 bases). CDR3 sequence: CASSAYQGTGNTIYF. DNA of the CDR3: TGCGCCAGCAGCGCATACCAGGGGACCGGAAACACCATATATTTT.